These T cell receptor beta chains were read from a single sample in a study of shared clonotypes between healthy human individuals. This table comes from immunoSEQ multiplex PCR, and its TCRdb copy is limited to in-frame clones, with some not included. The sample includes some 2,500,000 clones, 80% to 95% of them seen just once. Sample: naive CD4+ T cells from PBMCs. These receptors all come from a man between 18 and 35 years old in good health. Some clones in this sample may be carry-over from other donors' samples. Each CDR3 is given with its conserved first and last residue. A D gene is named only where the DNA matches it firmly. Not every row has a clone size; where given, it reads once, few, many or a size class.

-	-	TRBV18	TRBJ1-1	TGTGCCAGCTCACCGGGGGGCAGGGGAGCTTTCTTT	CASSPGGRGAFF
-	-	TRBV7-3	TRBJ2-1	TGTGCCAGCAGCTTAACTGCCGAGAGCTCCTACAATGAGCAGTTCTTC	CASSLTAESSYNEQFF
-	TRBD1	TRBV27	TRBJ2-1	TGTGCCAGCAGATGGACAGGGAGCTACAATGAGCAGTTCTTC	CASRWTGSYNEQFF
once	TRBD1	TRBV18	TRBJ1-3	TGTGCCAGCTCACCCCGGACAGGAGACTCTGGAAACACCATATATTTT	CASSPRTGDSGNTIYF
-	-	TRBV28	TRBJ2-1	TGTGCCAGCAGTTTATCTGGCAGTTCCTACAATGAGCAGTTCTTC	CASSLSGSSYNEQFF
-	-	TRBV6-6	TRBJ1-5	TGTGCCAGCAGTCAGCAAATATCGGATCAGCCCCAGCATTTT	CASSQQISDQPQHF
-	TRBD2	TRBV7-2	TRBJ2-6	TGTGCCAGCAGCTTAGAAACTAGCGGGATTTTATTTGGGGCCAACGTCCTGACTTTC	CASSLETSGILFGANVLTF
few	-	TRBV29-1	TRBJ1-1	TGCAGCGTTAAAAGGACTGAAGCTTTCTTT	CSVKRTEAFF
-	-	TRBV14	TRBJ2-1	TGTGCCAGCAGCCAAGGTAATCTCTATGAGCAGTTCTTC	CASSQGNLYEQFF
-	-	TRBV13	TRBJ2-3	TGTGCCAGCAGCACCCGCATCGCAGATACGCAGTATTTT	CASSTRIADTQYF
-	TRBD2	TRBV27	TRBJ2-1	TGTGCCAGCAGGCCCCTAGCGGGAGTGGGCAGGAATGAGCAGTTCTTC	CASRPLAGVGRNEQFF
-	-	TRBV28	TRBJ2-3	TGTGCCAGCAGTCCCCCCCATGCGGATACGCAGTATTTT	CASSPPHADTQYF
-	-	TRBV30	TRBJ2-5	TGTGCCTGGAGCAACCATCTAGTCACGGTTGGGACCCAGTACTTC	CAWSNHLVTVGTQYF
-	TRBD2	TRBV25-1	TRBJ2-5	TGTGCCAGCAGTGAGCCTCGCGGGAGCGGGGAGACCCAGTACTTC	CASSEPRGSGETQYF
once	-	TRBV6-5	TRBJ2-6	TGTGCCAGCAGTTACGGGGGCGGTAGGGCCAACGTCCTGACTTTC	CASSYGGGRANVLTF
-	-	TRBV5-1	TRBJ2-1	TGCGCCAGCAGCCTCCGGGACCCCTCTTTGGATGAGCAGTTCTTC	CASSLRDPSLDEQFF
-	-	TRBV19	TRBJ2-2	TGTGCCAGTAACAAGGTGGGACGATCGACCGGGGAGCTGTTTTTT	CASNKVGRSTGELFF
-	-	TRBV28	TRBJ2-7	TGTGCCAGCAGGTTTGGATCGTCGGTCTCCTACGAGCAGTACTTC	CASRFGSSVSYEQYF
-	TRBD1	TRBV28	TRBJ2-7	TGTGCCAGCAGTTCCACCGGGACAGGGGGCGGATACGAGCAGTACTTC	CASSSTGTGGGYEQYF
-	-	TRBV5-1	TRBJ1-4	TGCGCCAGCAGCCCTGTAGCAGGGAATGAAAAACTGTTTTTT	CASSPVAGNEKLFF
-	-	TRBV10-1	TRBJ2-2	TGCGCCAGCAGTGAACGGTCGACAGGAAAGACCGGGGAGCTGTTTTTT	CASSERSTGKTGELFF
-	TRBD2	TRBV7-3	TRBJ2-4	TGTGCCAGCAGCCCCTCGGGCGGGAGGCGAAACATTCAGTACTTC	CASSPSGGRRNIQYF
-	-	TRBV7-2	TRBJ2-7	TGTGCCAGCAGCAAAAACACCGGACACTCCTACGAGCAGTACTTC	CASSKNTGHSYEQYF
-	-	TRBV10-3	TRBJ1-1	TGTGCCATCAGTATCGGGCCTGACAGGCCGAACACTGAAGCTTTCTTT	CAISIGPDRPNTEAFF
-	TRBD1	TRBV28	TRBJ1-4	TGTGCCAGCAGACCTGGACAGGGGGCGGAAAAACTGTTTTTT	CASRPGQGAEKLFF
-	-	TRBV27	TRBJ2-6	TGTGCCAGCAGTTTATGGCAAAATACTGGGGCCAACGTCCTGACTTTC	CASSLWQNTGANVLTF
-	-	TRBV7-2	TRBJ2-1	TGTGCCAGCAGCTCATTCTTGGGAGCGAGCAATGAGCAGTTCTTC	CASSSFLGASNEQFF
-	-	TRBV5-1	TRBJ2-5	TGCGCCAGCAGCCTTGACAGACAAGAGACCCAGTACTTC	CASSLDRQETQYF
-	-	TRBV14	TRBJ2-2	TGTGCCAGCAGTTTGGACCTTTTCGGGGAGCTGTTTTTT	CASSLDLFGELFF
-	-	TRBV28	TRBJ2-1	TGTGCCAGCAGGTCTGGGAGCTCCTACAATGAGCAGTTCTTC	CASRSGSSYNEQFF
-	-	TRBV11-2	TRBJ2-7	TGTGCCAGCAGCTTAGGCCCACCCTACGAGCAGTACTTC	CASSLGPPYEQYF
-	TRBD2	TRBV5-1	TRBJ2-5	TGCGCCAGCAGCCCGGGACTAGCGGGGGAGACCCAGTACTTC	CASSPGLAGETQYF
-	-	TRBV27	TRBJ1-4	TGTGCCAGCAGTCCCCTAAGAGTTAGTAATGAAAAACTGTTTTTT	CASSPLRVSNEKLFF
-	-	TRBV6-5	TRBJ1-3	TGTGCCAGCAGTTACTCGGGGGCGGTTGGAAACACCATATATTTT	CASSYSGAVGNTIYF
-	TRBD1	TRBV19	TRBJ2-7	TGTGCCAGTAAAAGGGACAGGGGGTCTTCCTACGAGCAGTACTTC	CASKRDRGSSYEQYF
-	-	TRBV7-7	TRBJ2-1	TGTGCCAGCAGCTTAGCGGGCGGCAATGAGCAGTTCTTC	CASSLAGGNEQFF
-	TRBD1	TRBV27	TRBJ2-7	TGTGCCAGCTCACGACGGACAGGGGGCGCGGCGGAGCACTCCTACGAGCAGTACTTC	CASSRRTGGAAEHSYEQYF
once	-	TRBV6-1	TRBJ1-1	TGTGCCAGCAGTGGGACGGTTACTGAAGCTTTCTTT	CASSGTVTEAFF
-	TRBD1	TRBV29-1	TRBJ2-1	TGCAGCGTGGACAGGACAGGGGGGGGCAATGAGCAGTTCTTC	CSVDRTGGGNEQFF
-	-	TRBV7-9	TRBJ2-7	TGTGCCAGCAGCTTAGCACCGACCTACGAGCAGTACTTC	CASSLAPTYEQYF
-	TRBD2	TRBV27	TRBJ2-7	TGTGCCAGCAGTTTATGGGGGACTAAAACCTACGAGCAGTACTTC	CASSLWGTKTYEQYF
once	TRBD2	TRBV4-1	TRBJ2-1	TGCGCCAGCAGCCCCACTTTTTCTTGGACTAGCGGGAGGGCTGTCTACAATGAGCAGTTCTTC	CASSPTFSWTSGRAVYNEQFF